This TCR beta chain was found in a study of sequential checkpoint blockade in melanoma. In the study overall: Each arm's sequence ended with maintenance nivolumab.

This CDR3 region has 16 residues. Germline-derived CDR1 and CDR2 are SGDLS and YYNGEE. The V gene lost 0 bases and the J gene lost 8 bases, with 18 bases spanning the gap. Clones were read by immunoSEQ multiplex PCR, and TCRdb kept only the in-frame ones, dropping some. The sample gives roughly 30,000 clones, less than 85% of which show up once; 15% to 20% is in the top ten. Sample treatment: randomized to nivolumab then ipilimumab (arm A) or the reverse (arm B). Patients had received no earlier DNA-damaging chemotherapy. PBMC sorting kept live CD3+CD8+ cells without CD19 or CD56. This receptor was taken from a human donor with melanoma. Sequencing was performed on CD8+ T cells sorted from blood (inferred from file names), taken from a patient given nivolumab and ipilimumab in sequence. V is TRBV9 and J is TRBJ2-1; possible D gene TRBD2, 6 bases. CDR3 nucleotides: TGTGCCAGCAGCGTAGATTTAGGACTACGAGGGGATGAGCAGTTCTTC. This codes for CASSVDLGLRGDEQFF.